There are many counts of the clone carrying this T cell receptor (beta chain). The authors amplified TCR beta CDR3 regions, and they did so from RNA transcripts for repertoire sequencing. RT-PCR was first run with HTBI primers, then multiplex PCR in a second round. TCRdb reanalysed the multiplex PCR reads using MiXCR and keeps one entry per CDR3 protein. The table lists 350,000 or so distinct CDR3 sequences, 17% of them singletons. The data stem from a study of Graves' ophthalmopathy and Graves' hyperthyroidism. Germline V gene sequence: CDR1 SGHAT, CDR2 FQNNGV. V was cut by 1 base and J by 0 bases, with 13 bases left in between. The CDR3 contains 18 residues. Exclusion applied to patients with other autoimmune diseases, uncontrolled infections, pregnancy or lactation.

The sample taken for sequencing was peripheral blood. The rearrangement links TRBV11-2 to TRBJ2-6, with D perhaps matching TRBD1 or TRBD2 (5 bases each). The receptor comes from an adult man with Graves' ophthalmopathy. The CDR3 bases are TGTGCCAGCAGCTTAGTTCGGGGCCGTTTCTCTGGGGCCAACGTCCTGACTTTC. Protein product: CASSLVRGRFSGANVLTF. Looking up the rest from reference TRBV11-2 and TRBJ2-6 gives the full variable domain: EAGVAQSPRYKIIEKRQSVAFWCNPISGHATLYWYQQILGQGPKLLIQFQNNGVVDDSQLPKDRFSAERLKGVDSTLKIQPAKLEDSAVYLCASSLVRGRFSGANVLTFGAGSRLTVL.